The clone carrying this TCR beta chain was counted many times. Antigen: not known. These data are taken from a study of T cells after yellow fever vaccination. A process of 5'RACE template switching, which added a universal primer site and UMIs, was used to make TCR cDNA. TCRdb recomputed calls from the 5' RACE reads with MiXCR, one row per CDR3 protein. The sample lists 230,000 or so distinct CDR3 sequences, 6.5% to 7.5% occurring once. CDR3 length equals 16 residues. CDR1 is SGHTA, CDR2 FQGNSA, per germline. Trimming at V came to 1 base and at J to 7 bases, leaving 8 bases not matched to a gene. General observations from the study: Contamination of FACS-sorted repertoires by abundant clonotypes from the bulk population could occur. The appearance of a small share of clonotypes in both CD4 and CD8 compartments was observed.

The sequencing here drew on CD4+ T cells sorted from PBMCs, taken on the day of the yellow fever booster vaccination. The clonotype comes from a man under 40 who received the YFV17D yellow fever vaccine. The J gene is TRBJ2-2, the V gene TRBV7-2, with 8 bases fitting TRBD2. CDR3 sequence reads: CASSLGPGGLIGELFF. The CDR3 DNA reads TGTGCCAGCAGCTTAGGTCCGGGAGGGCTAATCGGGGAGCTGTTTTTT.